These 31 T cell receptor beta chains were sequenced from one sample in a study of cytomegalovirus exposure and HLA in healthy donors. PCR used 60 Vbeta primers and 13 Jbeta primers. Some clones are missing from TCRdb's copy, which holds only in-frame ones; the method was immunoSEQ multiplex PCR. The sample holds 99,000 or so clones, 9.5% to 15% seen once. Material: PBMCs. All receptors derive from a man aged 35 to 55 in good health and CMV-seropositive.

V and J are TRBV5-1 and TRBJ1-3, with 10 nucleotides matching TRBD1. The J segment lost 4 bases and the V segment lost 0 bases, leaving 7 bases of the junction unmatched. The CDR3 spans 17 residues. Germline V gives CDR1 SGHRS, CDR2 YFSETQ. The CDR3 bases are TGCGCCAGCAGCTTGGGGGGGACAGGGGCCGCAGGAAACACCATATATTTT. Its protein is CASSLGGTGAAGNTIYF.

The chain is built from TRBV6-5 and TRBJ2-1; D remains ambiguous. Trimming stripped 4 bases from V and 2 bases from J, with 15 bases between. The germline gives CDR1 MNHEY, CDR2 SVGAGI. CDR3 length equals 16 residues. The CDR3 DNA reads as TGTGCCAGCAGTTCCCCCGCGGCTGACGCCTACAATGAGCAGTTCTTC. Protein sequence: CASSSPAADAYNEQFF.

This chain joins TRBV28 and TRBJ2-1; D possibly corresponds to TRBD1 (6 bases). Germline V gene lookup returns CDR1 MDHEN and CDR2 SYDVKM. Trimming cost V 2 bases and J 7 bases, with 9 bases left between them. The CDR3 is 13 amino acids. CDR3 sequence reads: CASSLGGLNEQFF. CDR3 DNA: TGTGCCAGCAGTTTAGGGGGCCTTAATGAGCAGTTCTTC.

This clone appeared a few times. This chain uses TRBV5-1 with TRBJ2-7; maybe TRBD1 (6 bases). Germline CDR1 is SGHRS and CDR2 is YFSETQ. Trimming took 1 base from V and 0 from J, leaving 17 bases between them. This CDR3 has 17 amino acids. CDR3 DNA: TGCGCCAGCAGCTTGAGGCCACAGGGCCCTAGCTCCTACGAGCAGTACTTC. The encoded protein is CASSLRPQGPSSYEQYF.

This clone was seen more than once but under ten times. J is TRBJ2-7 and V is TRBV2, with D uncertain. From germline, CDR1 is SNHLY and CDR2 FYNNEI. The CDR3 sequence is 15 residues long. Trimming took 3 bases from V and 0 from J, leaving 12 bases between them. The DNA of the CDR3 is TGTGCCAGCAGTGAGAGATACAGTAACTCCTACGAGCAGTACTTC. It yields the protein CASSERYSNSYEQYF.

This clone appeared a few times. The J gene is TRBJ2-3, the V gene TRBV6-5, with 9 bases aligning to TRBD1. The CDR3 spans 16 residues. Germline CDR1 and CDR2: MNHEY and SVGAGI. V gave up 0 bases and J gave up 10 bases; unmatched junction bases: 11. The CDR3 DNA sequence: TGTGCCAGCAGTTACTCGAGGACAGGGGCACCGATTTCGCAGTATTTT. Residues: CASSYSRTGAPISQYF.

Only a few counts were recorded for this clone. The chain uses TRBV6-1 and TRBJ1-4; a possible D gene is TRBD1 (6 bases). The V gene's germline CDR1 is MNHNS and CDR2 SASEGT. CDR3 length equals 16 residues. V shed 4 bases and J shed 5 bases, with 17 bases lying between them. CDR3 nucleotide sequence: TGTGCCAGCAGTGTTTCAACCCAGGGGCGAAATGAAAAACTGTTTTTT. This codes for CASSVSTQGRNEKLFF.

The chain carries TRBV20-1 and TRBJ2-7; D is unclear. V was trimmed by 4 bases and J by 1 base, leaving 5 bases between them. CDR1 is DFQATT, CDR2 SNEGSKA, per germline (reference sequence). The CDR3 loop spans 11 amino acids. CDR3 amino acids: CSATKSYEQYF. The CDR3, as DNA: TGCAGTGCTACTAAATCCTACGAGCAGTACTTC.

The V and J genes are TRBV19 and TRBJ2-3, with 8 bases that match TRBD1. J lost 5 bases, V lost 3 bases, and 7 bases had no gene match. Germline V gene sequence: CDR1 LNHDA, CDR2 SQIVND (reference sequence). The CDR3 contains 15 residues. The CDR3 sequence: CASSMLSRGQDTQYF. In nucleotides, the CDR3 is TGTGCCAGTAGTATGCTTTCCAGGGGGCAAGATACGCAGTATTTT. Filled out from reference TRBV19 and TRBJ2-3, the complete variable domain reads DGGITQSPKYLFRKEGQNVTLSCEQNLNHDAMYWYRQDPGQGLRLIYYSQIVNDFQKGDIAEGYSVSREKKESFPLTVTSAQKNPTAFYLCASSMLSRGQDTQYFGPGTRLTVL.

The chain combines TRBV6-1 with TRBJ2-5, with 10 bases identical to TRBD1. Germline V CDR1 and CDR2: MNHNS, SASEGT. The CDR3 is 14 amino acids. The J segment lost 2 bases and the V segment lost 6 bases, leaving 3 bases of the junction unmatched. The CDR3 region is CASRRDRGQETQYF. CDR3 nucleotide sequence: TGTGCCAGCAGGAGGGACAGGGGTCAAGAGACCCAGTACTTC.

V usage is TRBV9 and J usage is TRBJ2-2; 8 nucleotides align to TRBD2. The CDR3 contains 18 residues. CDR1 is SGDLS, CDR2 YYNGEE, per germline. Unmatched junction bases numbered 10, after V lost 0 bases and J lost 3 bases. The CDR3 DNA sequence: TGTGCCAGCAGCGTAGTATCGACGGGAGGGCCGTACACCGGGGAGCTGTTTTTT. Amino acids: CASSVVSTGGPYTGELFF.

J is TRBJ2-7 and V is TRBV10-3; TRBD1 matches at 10 bases. The CDR3 has 12 residues. Germline CDR1 and CDR2: ENHRY and SYGVKD. V shed 6 bases, J shed 5 bases, and the junction held 1 base outside the gene matches. The CDR3 region has the DNA TGTGCCATCAGGGGACAGGGGAACGAGCAGTACTTC. Translation: CAIRGQGNEQYF.

The chain recombines TRBV7-6 with TRBJ1-5; 8 bases fit TRBD1. CDR3 length: 16 amino acids. Germline CDR1 SGHVS, CDR2 FNYEAQ. V lost 5 bases to trimming and J lost 6 bases; unmatched junction nucleotides: 12. CDR3 coding DNA: TGTGCCAGCAGCCCGTCGACAGGGGTTAGGGGTCAGCCCCAGCATTTT. Amino acid sequence: CASSPSTGVRGQPQHF.

The gene calls are TRBV28 and TRBJ2-4; 9 positions match TRBD1. The CDR3 runs to 17 residues. V was pared by 4 bases and J by 2 bases, with 9 bases of the junction left unmatched. The germline gives CDR1 MDHEN, CDR2 SYDVKM. The CDR3 loop is CASSSLPTGGPKNIQYF. The CDR3 coding sequence is TGTGCCAGCAGTTCTTTGCCGACAGGGGGTCCCAAAAACATTCAGTACTTC.

This clone was picked up a small number of times. V gene TRBV4-1 combines with J gene TRBJ2-5, with TRBD2 identical over 8 bases. The V and J ends lost 5 bases and 4 bases, in that order; junction bases with no gene match: 3. CDR3 length equals 13 residues. In germline, CDR1 is MGHRA, CDR2 YSYEKL. In nucleotides, the CDR3 is TGCGCCAGCAGCTCCCTAGCGGGAGAGACCCAGTACTTC. This codes for CASSSLAGETQYF.

This clone has only a few counts. This rearrangement joins TRBV6-5 to TRBJ1-2; D is uncertain. Trimming shortened V by 4 bases and J by 2 bases, and 11 bases separated the two germline ends. Germline-derived CDR1 and CDR2 are MNHEY and SVGAGI. CDR3 size: 14 residues. The CDR3 sequence: CASSSPQVNYGYTF. In nucleotides, the CDR3 is TGTGCCAGCAGTTCCCCCCAGGTGAACTATGGCTACACCTTC.

This clone was observed a few times. The chain recombines TRBV5-1 with TRBJ1-2, with a weak D call TRBD1 (6 bases). Germline values: CDR1 SGHRS, CDR2 YFSETQ. Trimming took off 3 bases at V and 2 bases at J, with 23 bases between the two ends. The CDR3 runs 18 residues. This CDR3 reads CASSSGIGQSVKNYGYTF. The CDR3 coding sequence is TGCGCCAGCAGCTCGGGGATAGGACAGTCGGTCAAGAACTATGGCTACACCTTC. The complete variable domain, with remaining parts taken from reference TRBV5-1 and TRBJ1-2, reads KAGVTQTPRYLIKTRGQQVTLSCSPISGHRSVSWYQQTPGQGLQFLFEYFSETQRNKGNFPGRFSGRQFSNSRSEMNVSTLELGDSALYLCASSSGIGQSVKNYGYTFGSGTRLTVV.

This clone was observed a handful of times. The V gene is TRBV30, the J gene TRBJ1-5; D may be TRBD1 (5 bases). The V end lost 2 bases, the J end lost 2 bases, and 7 bases lay between the germline ends. The germline V gene has CDR1 GTSNPN and CDR2 SVGIG (reference sequence). The CDR3 extends over 13 amino acids. CDR3 in DNA: TGTGCCTGGAGTCAAGGGGGCAATCAGCCCCAGCATTTT. As protein: CAWSQGGNQPQHF.

The sample holds a few counts of this clone. Here the CDR3 reads CASSPQGEQEQFF. The CDR3 DNA reads TGTGCCAGCAGCCCCCAGGGCGAGCAAGAGCAGTTCTTC. The chain employs TRBV7-9 and TRBJ2-1; TRBD1 might be the D (5 bases). V was shortened by 5 bases and J by 10 bases, with 15 bases between the two germline ends. CDR3 size: 13 residues. Germline V CDR1 and CDR2: SEHNR, FQNEAQ (reference sequence).

The chain recombines TRBV7-3 with TRBJ2-5, with 7 bases lining up with TRBD2. Per the germline V gene, CDR1 is SGHTA and CDR2 is FQGTGA. V lost 5 bases to trimming and J lost 1 base; unmatched junction nucleotides: 13. The CDR3 contains 17 residues. The CDR3 sequence is CASSPGWAGVSQETQYF. The CDR3 coding sequence is TGTGCCAGCAGCCCTGGTTGGGCGGGAGTGTCCCAAGAGACCCAGTACTTC.

The genes are TRBV9 and TRBJ2-6; 9 positions match TRBD1. Germline lookup yields CDR1 SGDLS and CDR2 YYNGEE. The trim removed 4 bases at V and 2 bases at J, leaving 1 base unmatched. CDR3 length: 15 residues. The CDR3 protein is CASSRDRAGANVLTF. The CDR3 region has the DNA TGTGCCAGCAGCAGGGACAGGGCTGGGGCCAACGTCCTGACTTTC.

This clone was counted a few times. The chain links TRBV20-1 to TRBJ2-6; D remains unclear. The V end lost 3 bases, the J end lost 12 bases, and 9 bases lay between the germline ends. Germline CDR1 and CDR2: DFQATT and SNEGSKA (reference sequence). This CDR3 spans 11 amino acids. This CDR3 is CSASAGSVLTF. In DNA form, the CDR3 reads TGCAGTGCTAGTGCAGGTAGCGTCCTGACTTTC.

This chain uses TRBV27 with TRBJ1-5; tentatively, D is TRBD1 (5 bases). There are 16 residues in the CDR3. V was pared by 5 bases and J by 0 bases, with 14 bases between. In germline, CDR1 is MNHEY, CDR2 SMNVEV (reference sequence). The CDR3: CASSPAGPYSNQPQHF. Written as DNA, the CDR3 is TGTGCCAGCAGTCCAGCGGGACCTTATAGCAATCAGCCCCAGCATTTT.

This clone was detected only once. V is TRBV7-6 and J is TRBJ2-1; tentatively, D is TRBD1 (5 bases). Trimming left V 2 bases short and J 8 bases short, with 7 bases between. This CDR3 contains 12 residues. Germline V CDR1 and CDR2: SGHVS, FNYEAQ. CDR3 region: CASSLQGHEQFF. The CDR3 nucleotides read TGTGCCAGCAGCTTACAGGGTCATGAGCAGTTCTTC.

This clone was seen a few times. The chain is built from TRBV5-5 and TRBJ2-3, with D uncertain. Germline assignment: CDR1 SGHKS and CDR2 YYEKEE (reference sequence). Trimming cost V 1 base and J 4 bases, with 7 bases left between them. The CDR3 loop spans 13 amino acids. The CDR3 sequence: CASSLLSADTQYF. CDR3 in DNA: TGTGCCAGCAGCTTGTTGTCTGCAGATACGCAGTATTTT.

A remark on this clone: Because it lacks the conserved phenylalanine or tryptophan at the end, this CDR3 is likely a read error. The CDR3 DNA follows: TGTGCCAGCAGCCAATACAGCAATCAGCCCCAGCATGTT. It codes for CASSQYSNQPQHV. The chain is built from TRBV4-2 and TRBJ1-5; D unclear. This CDR3 region has 13 residues. Trimming stripped 2 bases from V and 1 base from J, with 3 bases between. Germline CDR1 LGHNA, CDR2 YNFKEQ.

The CDR3 protein is CASSTQGVTGANVLTF. CDR3 in DNA: TGTGCCAGCAGTACACAGGGGGTGACTGGGGCCAACGTCCTGACTTTC. The chain joins TRBV28 to TRBJ2-6; the match to TRBD1 covers 8 bases. The trim removed 5 bases at V and 2 bases at J, leaving 5 bases unmatched. Germline V gives CDR1 MDHEN, CDR2 SYDVKM. The CDR3 loop spans 16 amino acids.

This clone was observed a handful of times. V and J are TRBV5-4 and TRBJ2-1, with 7 bases identical to TRBD2. The length of the CDR3 is 15 residues. Germline CDR1 reads SGHNT; CDR2 reads YYREEE (reference sequence). J gave up 5 bases and V 0 bases, and 5 bases lay outside the gene matches. The CDR3 DNA is TGTGCCAGCAGCTTGGACGGGAGGCAAAACAATGAGCAGTTCTTC. Translating gives CASSLDGRQNNEQFF.

The rearrangement joins TRBV23-1 to TRBJ2-2; 8 nucleotides agree with TRBD1. TRBV23-1 counts as an open reading frame of uncertain function. This CDR3 spans 14 amino acids. Trimming removed 10 bases from V and 3 bases from J; junction bases left unmatched: 7. Here the CDR3 reads CATSDRGDTGELFF. CDR3 nucleotides: TGCGCCACTTCTGACAGGGGCGACACCGGGGAGCTGTTTTTT.

The table lists this clone with a few counts. At one of its ends the junction is not consistent with the germline gene, which may arise from a read error. The sample carries other DNA sequences with the same CDR3. The chain employs TRBV6-5 and TRBJ1-1, with TRBD1 identical over 7 bases. The CDR3 spans 14 residues. Germline V lookup: CDR1 MNHEY, CDR2 SVGAGI. CDR3 nucleotide sequence: TGTGCCAGCAGCCGAGGGGGCGTAAGCAGTGAAGCCTTCTTT. Translation gives CASSRGGVSSEAFF.

This clone turned up a few times. The chain joins TRBV29-1 to TRBJ1-2, with D possibly being TRBD1 (5 bases). V gave up 5 bases and J gave up 6 bases, with 19 bases separating them. The CDR3 contains 14 residues. CDR1 is SQVTM and CDR2 is ANQGSEA in the germline V gene. The CDR3 region is CSVLAGRLLDGYTF. The CDR3 DNA reads as TGCAGCGTTCTCGCAGGGCGCCTGCTGGATGGCTACACCTTC.